Presented here are 10 T cell receptor beta chains from one specimen sequenced in a study of beta chain features in type 1 diabetes. Study-wide results and caveats: The study found moderately but significantly shorter TCRB CDR3s in all four CD4+ subsets of Type 1 diabetes patients.

What was sequenced were expressed TCRB transcripts, since all of the isolated RNA had been reverse transcribed. Profiled with immunoSEQ multiplex PCR; TCRdb holds only in-frame clones, not every one. The sample has 310,000 or so clones, 15% seen once; the top ten hold less than 0.02%. These TCRs' antigens remain unknown. Sequencing was done on a sample of naive CD4+ T cells from blood. The receptors originated from a man younger than 35 with type 1 diabetes.

CDR3 in amino acids: CASSPRTRLGEQYF. Written as DNA, the CDR3 is TGCGCCAGCAGCCCAAGGACTAGGTTGGGCGAGCAGTACTTC. V is TRBV4-3 and J is TRBJ2-7, with TRBD2 matching 7 bases. The germline gives CDR1 LGHNA, CDR2 YSLEER. Losses at the gene ends were 4 bases for V and 6 bases for J; bases not matched to a gene: 9. The CDR3 covers 14 residues.

The chain recombines TRBV29-1 with TRBJ2-7; possible D gene TRBD1, 6 bases. Germline V gene lookup returns CDR1 SQVTM and CDR2 ANQGSEA. The CDR3 loop spans 11 amino acids. The CDR3 reads CSWTVRYEQYF. The DNA for the CDR3 is TGCAGTTGGACAGTTCGCTACGAGCAGTACTTC.

This clone has just a few counts. The rearrangement uses TRBV30 and TRBJ2-1, with D unclear. Germline assignment: CDR1 GTSNPN and CDR2 SVGIG (reference sequence). This CDR3 is built from 12 residues. V lost 2 bases to trimming and J lost 1 base, with 3 bases between them. For the CDR3, the DNA is TGTGCCTGGAGTCGTTCCTACAATGAGCAGTTCTTC. Its translation: CAWSRSYNEQFF.

The V gene is TRBV30, the J gene TRBJ2-2, with D tentatively TRBD2 (5 bases). The CDR3 consists of 12 residues. V lost 2 bases, J lost 8 bases, and 9 bases lay in between. Germline V gene data show CDR1 as GTSNPN and CDR2 as SVGIG (reference sequence). The CDR3 DNA follows: TGTGCCTGGAGTACCGGGGTGGGGGAGCTGTTTTTT. Translation: CAWSTGVGELFF.

The chain carries TRBV6-5 and TRBJ2-5; D is possibly TRBD2 (6 bases). Germline assignment: CDR1 MNHEY and CDR2 SVGAGI. Trimming took 5 bases from V and 5 from J, leaving 15 bases between them. The CDR3 is 14 residues long. CDR3: CASSGGSSWETQYF. As DNA, the CDR3 is TGTGCCAGCAGTGGGGGGTCATCGTGGGAGACCCAGTACTTC.

Only a few counts were recorded for this clone. The chain recombines TRBV5-5 with TRBJ2-2, with D uncertain. This CDR3 has 16 amino acids. Germline V gene lookup returns CDR1 SGHKS and CDR2 YYEKEE (reference sequence). Trimming took 0 bases from V and 3 from J, leaving 12 bases between them. The CDR3 sequence is CASSLGRSSYTGELFF. In DNA, the CDR3 is TGTGCCAGCAGCTTGGGGCGGTCTTCCTACACCGGGGAGCTGTTTTTT.

This clone was seen only a few times. The CDR3, as DNA: TGCGCCAGCAGTGGTGAACGGTCCTACGAGCAGTACTTC. It is translated as CASSGERSYEQYF. V is TRBV10-2 and J is TRBJ2-7; D gene ambiguous. Trimming removed 4 bases from V and 1 base from J, with 8 bases in between. The CDR3 is 13 residues long. Germline CDR1 WSHSY, CDR2 SAAADI.

Only a few counts were recorded for this clone. This rearrangement joins TRBV7-2 to TRBJ2-1; 10 bases are shared with TRBD2. The CDR3 runs 14 residues. V was pared by 7 bases and J by 5 bases, with 5 bases of the junction left unmatched. The V gene's germline CDR1 is SGHTA and CDR2 FQGNSA. Written as DNA, the CDR3 is TGTGCCAGCACCCGGACTAGCGGAAACAATGAGCAGTTCTTC. This gives the protein CASTRTSGNNEQFF. The whole variable domain, remainder taken from reference TRBV7-2 and TRBJ2-1, is GAGVSQSPSNKVTEKGKDVELRCDPISGHTALYWYRQSLGQGLEFLIYFQGNSAPDKSGLPSDRFSAERTGGSVSTLTIQRTQQEDSAVYLCASTRTSGNNEQFFGPGTRLTVL.

The V call is TRBV28, the J call TRBJ2-7, with D unresolved. Trimming removed 3 bases at V and 0 bases at J, with 9 bases between. The CDR3 is 14 residues long. The germline CDR1 and CDR2 sequences are MDHEN and SYDVKM. The DNA for the CDR3 is TGTGCCAGCAGTTTCTGGCGGAGCTCCTACGAGCAGTACTTC. This codes for CASSFWRSSYEQYF.

The chain carries TRBV15 and TRBJ2-3; 9 positions match TRBD2. CDR1 and CDR2 from the germline V gene are LNHNV and YYDKDF (reference sequence). This CDR3 region has 19 residues. Losses at the gene ends were 0 bases for V and 6 bases for J; bases not matched to a gene: 16. In nucleotides, the CDR3 is TGTGCCACCAGCAGAGATCTGGGGAGCGGGGGGCGACTGGCGGATACGCAGTATTTT. Its protein product is CATSRDLGSGGRLADTQYF.